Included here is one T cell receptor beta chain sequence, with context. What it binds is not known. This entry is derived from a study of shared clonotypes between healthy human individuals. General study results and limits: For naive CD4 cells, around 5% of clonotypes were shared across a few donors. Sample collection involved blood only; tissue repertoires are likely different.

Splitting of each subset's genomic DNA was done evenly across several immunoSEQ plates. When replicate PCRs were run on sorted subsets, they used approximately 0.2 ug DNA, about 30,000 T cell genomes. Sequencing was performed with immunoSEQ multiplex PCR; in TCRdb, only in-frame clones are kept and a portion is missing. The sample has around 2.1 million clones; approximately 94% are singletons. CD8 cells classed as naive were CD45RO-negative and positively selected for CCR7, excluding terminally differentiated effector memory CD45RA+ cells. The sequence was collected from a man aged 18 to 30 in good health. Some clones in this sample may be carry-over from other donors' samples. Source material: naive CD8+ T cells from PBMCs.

The chain's CDR3 is CASSSSGWPQHF. The CDR3 DNA follows: TGTGCCAGCAGTTCTTCAGGGTGGCCCCAGCATTTT. The rearrangement links TRBV6-6 to TRBJ1-5; tentatively, D is TRBD1 (5 bases). V lost 4 bases and J lost 9, with 10 bases in between. CDR3 length: 12 amino acids. Looked up from germline, CDR1 is MNHNY and CDR2 is SVGAGI (reference sequence).